One sample yielded the 16 T cell receptor beta chains listed below, sequenced in a study of CD8+ T cells in alopecia areata. After isolation, RNA underwent reverse transcription to generate cDNA as the sequencing template. The table came from immunoSEQ multiplex PCR; TCRdb's copy has only in-frame clones and leaves some out. This sample yields fewer than 200,000 clones, of which approximately 56% are seen a single time; roughly 15% belongs to the top ten. The sample was CD4+ T cells sorted from blood, taken at week 0. These receptor sequences come from a human donor with alopecia areata.

The V call is TRBV2, the J call TRBJ2-5; TRBD1 aligns across 7 bases. From germline, CDR1 is SNHLY and CDR2 FYNNEI. Trimming took 6 bases from V and 5 from J; bases not matched to a gene: 12. The CDR3 loop spans 15 amino acids. The CDR3 DNA reads TGTGCCAGCAGACTGACAGGGTACGGTGCTGAGACCCAGTACTTC. Translated, it gives CASRLTGYGAETQYF.

This clone was counted only a few times. The genes are TRBV2 and TRBJ1-3; D remains unclear. V dropped 6 bases and J dropped 3 bases, with 18 bases sitting between them. The germline CDR1 and CDR2 sequences are SNHLY and FYNNEI. The CDR3 spans 16 residues. This chain's CDR3 is CASRPQLWTGGNTIYF. The DNA for the CDR3 is TGTGCCAGCAGGCCTCAGTTGTGGACGGGTGGAAACACCATATATTTT.

J is TRBJ1-4 and V is TRBV29-1, with D tentatively TRBD1 (5 bases). From germline, CDR1 is SQVTM and CDR2 ANQGSEA. V was pared by 3 bases and J by 8 bases, with 16 bases between. The CDR3 has 14 amino acids. For the CDR3, the DNA is TGCAGCGTTGAGGGCCCAGGAGGGGAGGAAAAACTGTTTTTT. It encodes CSVEGPGGEEKLFF.

CDR3 protein: CASSEGHNYGYTF. CDR3 DNA sequence: TGCGCCAGCAGCGAGGGACATAACTATGGCTACACCTTC. The chain employs TRBV5-1 and TRBJ1-2; possibly TRBD1 for D (6 bases). This CDR3 is 13 amino acids long. From germline, CDR1 is SGHRS and CDR2 YFSETQ. V dropped 4 bases and J dropped 1 base, with 8 bases sitting between them. The full variable domain, completed using reference TRBV5-1 and TRBJ1-2, is KAGVTQTPRYLIKTRGQQVTLSCSPISGHRSVSWYQQTPGQGLQFLFEYFSETQRNKGNFPGRFSGRQFSNSRSEMNVSTLELGDSALYLCASSEGHNYGYTFGSGTRLTVV.

This clone was counted only a few times. The chain carries TRBV11-2 and TRBJ2-3; D remains unclear. The length of the CDR3 is 13 residues. Trimming stripped 1 base from V and 0 bases from J, with 2 bases between. In germline, CDR1 is SGHAT, CDR2 FQNNGV. The CDR3 sequence: CASSLGSTDTQYF. In DNA form, the CDR3 reads TGTGCCAGCAGCTTAGGTAGCACAGATACGCAGTATTTT.

The genes are TRBV19 and TRBJ2-2, with D maybe TRBD1 (6 bases). V gave up 7 bases and J gave up 4 bases, with 10 bases separating them. This CDR3 region has 13 residues. Germline lookup yields CDR1 LNHDA and CDR2 SQIVND (reference sequence). CDR3 in amino acids: CASTRGSTGELFF. CDR3 bases: TGTGCCAGTACAAGGGGGAGCACCGGGGAGCTGTTTTTT.

The chain carries TRBV29-1 and TRBJ1-2, with 10 bases that match TRBD1. Germline V lookup: CDR1 SQVTM, CDR2 ANQGSEA. This CDR3 has 13 amino acids. Trimming cost V 7 bases and J 7 bases; bases outside gene matches: 9. The CDR3 protein is CSAVTGGYGGYTF. DNA of the CDR3: TGCAGCGCTGTGACAGGGGGCTATGGTGGCTACACCTTC.

Many counts were recorded for this clone. This chain joins TRBV6-1 and TRBJ1-1; no reliable D call. V lost 6 bases, J lost 6 bases, and 20 bases lay in between. The V gene's germline CDR1 is MNHNS and CDR2 SASEGT. The CDR3 is made up of 15 amino acids. CDR3 sequence: CASRASGSPGAEAFF. The CDR3 DNA reads as TGTGCCAGCAGGGCTAGCGGGTCGCCTGGCGCTGAAGCTTTCTTT.

CDR3 DNA: TGTGCCAGCAGCTTCCTACGACAGGGCTACGAGCAGTACTTC. Translation gives CASSFLRQGYEQYF. The chain combines TRBV6-5 with TRBJ2-7, with TRBD1 identical over 7 bases. V was pared by 6 bases and J by 3 bases, with 8 bases of the junction left unmatched. CDR3 length: 14 residues. The germline V gene encodes CDR1 MNHEY and CDR2 SVGAGI.

This clone was seen only once. The rearrangement uses TRBV29-1 and TRBJ1-3; D unclear. V shed 6 bases and J shed 3 bases, with 12 bases lying between them. The CDR3 is 13 residues long. Germline CDR1 is SQVTM and CDR2 is ANQGSEA. CDR3 sequence: CSVRRGSGNTIYF. The CDR3 DNA is TGCAGCGTGAGGCGGGGAAGTGGAAACACCATATATTTT.

This clone has a handful of counts. This chain joins TRBV18 and TRBJ1-6, with 8 bases matching TRBD1. The CDR3 covers 13 residues. Trimming at V came to 6 bases and at J to 7 bases, leaving 2 bases not matched to a gene. CDR1 is KGHSH, CDR2 LQKENI, per germline. The CDR3: CASSDRENSPLHF. The CDR3 DNA is TGTGCCAGCTCGGACAGGGAAAATTCACCCCTCCACTTT.

J is TRBJ2-5 and V is TRBV29-1, with TRBD1 identical over 11 bases. With V trimmed by 4 bases and J by 4 bases, 5 bases remained unmatched. CDR1 SQVTM and CDR2 ANQGSEA come from the germline V gene. This CDR3 spans 14 amino acids. The CDR3, as DNA: TGCAGCGTTGTGGACAGGGGGCGAGGAGAGACCCAGTACTTC. Its translation is CSVVDRGRGETQYF.

This chain joins TRBV27 and TRBJ1-5, with 10 bases lining up with TRBD1. V was pared by 7 bases and J by 4 bases, with 7 bases of the junction left unmatched. The CDR3 loop spans 15 amino acids. Germline V CDR1 and CDR2: MNHEY, SMNVEV (reference sequence). Here the CDR3 DNA reads TGTGCCAGCAAAAGGGACAGGGGAGGAAATCAGCCCCAGCATTTT. Protein product: CASKRDRGGNQPQHF.

The genes are TRBV9 and TRBJ2-5; possibly TRBD1 or TRBD2 for D (5 bases each). This CDR3 has 14 residues. The germline gives CDR1 SGDLS, CDR2 YYNGEE. The V and J ends lost 3 bases and 3 bases respectively, with 12 bases between them. CDR3 DNA: TGTGCCAGCAGCGGGGGACCGGTCAAAGAGACCCAGTACTTC. As protein: CASSGGPVKETQYF.

The V call is TRBV11-2, the J call TRBJ2-2; the D gene is possibly TRBD2 (5 bases). V lost 2 bases, J lost 6 bases, and 10 bases lay in between. Germline assignment: CDR1 SGHAT and CDR2 FQNNGV. This CDR3 has 14 amino acids. The CDR3 DNA is TGTGCCAGCAGCTTAAGGGAGTACCCCGGGGAGCTGTTTTTT. This gives the protein CASSLREYPGELFF. The variable domain in full, completed from reference TRBV11-2 and TRBJ2-2, reads EAGVAQSPRYKIIEKRQSVAFWCNPISGHATLYWYQQILGQGPKLLIQFQNNGVVDDSQLPKDRFSAERLKGVDSTLKIQPAKLEDSAVYLCASSLREYPGELFFGEGSRLTVL.

The chain couples TRBV11-2 to TRBJ2-2, with 8 bases fitting TRBD1. There are 13 residues in the CDR3. CDR1 is SGHAT and CDR2 is FQNNGV in the germline V gene. V was clipped by 6 bases and J by 5 bases; unmatched bases: 2. Here the CDR3 DNA reads TGTGCCAGCAGTGGACAGGGAACCGGGGAGCTGTTTTTT. Its protein is CASSGQGTGELFF.